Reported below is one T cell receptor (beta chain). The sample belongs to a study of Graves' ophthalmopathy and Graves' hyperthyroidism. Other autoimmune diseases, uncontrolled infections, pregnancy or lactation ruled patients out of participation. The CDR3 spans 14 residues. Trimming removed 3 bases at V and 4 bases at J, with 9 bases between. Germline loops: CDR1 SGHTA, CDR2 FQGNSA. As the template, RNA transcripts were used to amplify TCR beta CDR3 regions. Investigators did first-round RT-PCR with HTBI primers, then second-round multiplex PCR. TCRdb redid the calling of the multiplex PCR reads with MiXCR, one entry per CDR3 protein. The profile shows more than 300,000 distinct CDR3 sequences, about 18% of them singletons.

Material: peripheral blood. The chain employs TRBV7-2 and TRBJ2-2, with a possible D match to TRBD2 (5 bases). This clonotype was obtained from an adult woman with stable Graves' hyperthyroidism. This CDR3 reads CASSLDAGTGELFF. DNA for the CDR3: TGTGCCAGCAGCTTGGACGCGGGCACCGGGGAGCTGTTTTTT.